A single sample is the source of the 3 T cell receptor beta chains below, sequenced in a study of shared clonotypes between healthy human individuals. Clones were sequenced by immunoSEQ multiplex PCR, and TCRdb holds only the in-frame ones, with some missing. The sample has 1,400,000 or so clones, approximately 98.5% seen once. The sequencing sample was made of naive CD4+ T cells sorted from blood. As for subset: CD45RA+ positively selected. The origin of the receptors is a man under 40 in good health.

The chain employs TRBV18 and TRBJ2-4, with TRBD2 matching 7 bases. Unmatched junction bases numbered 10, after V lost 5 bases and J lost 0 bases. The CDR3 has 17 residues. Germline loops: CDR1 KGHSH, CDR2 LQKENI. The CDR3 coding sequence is TGTGCCAGCTCATCGTATCTAGCGGACGTAGCCAAAAACATTCAGTACTTC. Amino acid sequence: CASSSYLADVAKNIQYF.

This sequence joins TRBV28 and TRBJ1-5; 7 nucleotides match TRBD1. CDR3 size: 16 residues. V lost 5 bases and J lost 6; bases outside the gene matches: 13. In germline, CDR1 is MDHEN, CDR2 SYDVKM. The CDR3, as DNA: TGTGCCAGCAGTGGGACAGATACCTTTAGGATTCAGCCCCAGCATTTT. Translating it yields CASSGTDTFRIQPQHF. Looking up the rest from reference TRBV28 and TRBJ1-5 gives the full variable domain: DVKVTQSSRYLVKRTGEKVFLECVQDMDHENMFWYRQDPGLGLRLIYFSYDVKMKEKGDIPEGYSVSREKKERFSLILESASTNQTSMYLCASSGTDTFRIQPQHFGDGTRLSIL.

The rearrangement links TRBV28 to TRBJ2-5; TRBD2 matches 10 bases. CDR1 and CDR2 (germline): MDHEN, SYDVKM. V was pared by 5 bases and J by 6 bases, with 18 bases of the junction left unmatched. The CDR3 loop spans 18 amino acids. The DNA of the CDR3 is TGTGCCAGCAGTCCCCTCGGAGCGGGAGGGCTACTGCGTCAGACCCAGTACTTC. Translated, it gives CASSPLGAGGLLRQTQYF.